This T cell receptor beta chain is drawn from a study of siplizumab effects on memory and regulatory T cells. General study points: Alloreactive clones mapping to unstimulated subsets formed only a minor fraction. Alloreactive sequences from unstimulated CD4+ memory cells fell significantly with siplizumab. Contribution to the alloresponse seemed major for naive T cells, which also seemed more diverse than memory cells. The average Treg-derived proportion among mappable alloreactive CD4+ clones was 65% to 75% with siplizumab versus 26.9% in controls.

The CDR3 runs 16 residues. Germline V gene data show CDR1 as SGHRS and CDR2 as YFSETQ. The V and J ends lost 4 bases and 1 base, in that order; junction bases with no gene match: 6. Notes on this clone: The antigen remains undetermined.

The protocol was immunoSEQ multiplex PCR, while the TCRdb copy is restricted to in-frame clones and leaves out a portion. The sample includes about 100,000 clones, roughly 93% of them seen just once. The sample was non-Treg CD4+ T cells sorted from blood. The V call is TRBV5-1, the J call TRBJ1-1; 11 positions match TRBD1. This TCR derives from a human donor in good health. CDR3 sequence (DNA): TGCGCCAGCAGCGTGGACAGGGGGCTAGGGAACACTGAAGCTTTCTTT. Translated: CASSVDRGLGNTEAFF.